The sequence of this T cell receptor (beta chain) was determined in a study of blood T cell repertoires in COVID-19. Study in general: Acute-phase and convalescent COVID-19 samples originated in the United States, Italy and Spain.

How the authors handled the data: Quantification of nucleated cells was approximated via reference gene primer amplification. Only in-frame clones appear in the TCRdb table, and some are missing; sequencing was by immunoSEQ multiplex PCR. V and J calls and clone size come straight from that table; D and trimming were deduced from the DNA. In the table there are about 230,000 clones, about nine tenths of which are singletons. Germline V gene sequence: CDR1 SNHLY, CDR2 FYNNEI. The V gene end was trimmed by 1 base and the J gene end by 7 bases; junction bases not matched to a gene: 10. The CDR3 has 16 amino acids.

The sequencing sample was made of peripheral blood. The clonotype was recovered from a man aged 50-60 years with COVID-19, enrolled during active disease. J is TRBJ1-2 and V is TRBV2; TRBD1 matches at 9 bases. The CDR3 loop reads CASSEVPGQGIAGYTF. In DNA form, the CDR3 reads TGTGCCAGCAGTGAAGTCCCGGGACAGGGTATAGCTGGCTACACCTTC.